This entry lists 10 T cell receptor beta chains sequenced from one sample in a study of T cell repertoires in cytomegalovirus infection. MiXCR was run by TCRdb on the reads, yielding one entry per CDR3 protein. The sample records 370,000 or so distinct CDR3 sequences, about a third being singletons. The antigens these receptors bind are not known. This material consisted of cultured PBMCs, taken from culture after CMV antigen stimulation. The receptor source for this set is a human donor in good health (CMV status not recorded). Some clones in this sample may be carry-over from other donors' samples.

This clonotype was recorded many times. The chain links TRBV12-3 or TRBV12-4 to TRBJ1-5, with D uncertain. The CDR3 length is 12 residues. The V gene lost 5 bases and the J gene lost 0 bases, with 2 bases spanning the gap. CDR3 amino acids: CASSGSNQPQHF. For the CDR3, the DNA is TGTGCCAGCAGTGGTAGCAATCAGCCCCAGCATTTT.

The chain has TRBV4-2 and TRBJ1-2, with 11 bases that match TRBD1. The CDR3 covers 16 residues. CDR1 is LGHNA, CDR2 YNFKEQ, per germline. J lost 7 bases, V lost 1 base, and 8 bases had no gene match. The CDR3 nucleotides read TGTGCCAGCAGCCAAGGGGCGGACAGGGGGCGAATTGGCTACACCTTC. Amino acids: CASSQGADRGRIGYTF.

This clonotype was counted between two and nine times. The chain links TRBV27 to TRBJ2-1; the match to TRBD2 covers 9 bases. The CDR3 consists of 17 residues. J was trimmed by 5 bases and V by 2 bases; bases with no gene match: 10. Germline V gene lookup returns CDR1 MNHEY and CDR2 SMNVEV (reference sequence). CDR3 loop: CASSLVNVAGVHNEQFF. CDR3 nucleotides: TGTGCCAGCAGTTTAGTTAACGTAGCGGGAGTGCACAATGAGCAGTTCTTC.

The chain couples TRBV7-3 to TRBJ2-1; no reliable D call. Germline-derived CDR1 and CDR2 are SGHTA and FQGTGA. This CDR3 contains 13 residues. V dropped 2 bases and J dropped 7 bases, with 9 bases sitting between them. The CDR3 here is CASSLSPRNEQFF. The CDR3 region has the DNA TGTGCCAGCAGCTTATCCCCCCGGAATGAGCAGTTCTTC.

This clonotype has a handful of counts. The chain links TRBV7-8 to TRBJ1-2; D remains unclear. Looked up from germline, CDR1 is SGHVS and CDR2 is FQNEAQ. V was trimmed by 6 bases and J by 2 bases, leaving 10 bases between them. The CDR3 spans 13 residues. Written as DNA, the CDR3 is TGTGCCAGCAGTGTGGCAGTAAACTATGGCTACACCTTC. It translates to CASSVAVNYGYTF.

This clonotype was seen a handful of times. The chain recombines TRBV27 with TRBJ2-1; no definite D call. The CDR3 spans 15 residues. Germline V gene sequence: CDR1 MNHEY, CDR2 SMNVEV (reference sequence). The V end was cut by 2 bases, the J end by 4 bases, with 12 bases between. The CDR3 here is CASSLVSRPYNEQFF. The DNA of the CDR3 is TGTGCCAGCAGTTTAGTCAGTAGACCTTACAATGAGCAGTTCTTC.

This chain joins TRBV7-9 and TRBJ1-5, with TRBD1 matching over 8 bases. The CDR3 has 14 residues. After removal of 5 bases from V and 5 bases from J, the junction contained 5 bases not matched to a gene. Germline V gives CDR1 SEHNR, CDR2 FQNEAQ (reference sequence). CDR3 nucleotide sequence: TGTGCCAGCAGCACGACAGGGGAGGATCAGCCCCAGCATTTT. Residues: CASSTTGEDQPQHF.

The gene calls are TRBV27 and TRBJ2-1, with 15 bases that match TRBD2. This CDR3 contains 19 residues. J lost 12 bases, V lost 3 bases, and 18 bases had no gene match. In germline, CDR1 is MNHEY, CDR2 SMNVEV (reference sequence). The CDR3 DNA follows: TGTGCCAGCAGTTTCCTAGGACTAGCGGGAGGGCCAAAGTCTAGCGCGCAGTTCTTC. Encoded protein: CASSFLGLAGGPKSSAQFF.

This clonotype was detected a few times. The chain employs TRBV6-5 and TRBJ1-6; 7 bases map to TRBD1. V shed 3 bases, J shed 10 bases, and the junction held 6 bases outside the gene matches. CDR1 is MNHEY, CDR2 SVGAGI, per germline. The CDR3 totals 14 residues. In DNA, the CDR3 is TGTGCCAGCAGTTATCTCGCACAGGGGTCACCCCTCCACTTT. Translating it yields CASSYLAQGSPLHF.

The V call is TRBV30, the J call TRBJ1-4; D is ambiguous. This CDR3 has 17 amino acids. V lost 2 bases, J lost 0 bases, and 16 bases lay in between. Germline V CDR1 and CDR2: GTSNPN, SVGIG (reference sequence). DNA for the CDR3: TGTGCCTGGAGTCCTCCGACAACTTCAGCAACTAATGAAAAACTGTTTTTT. Translated: CAWSPPTTSATNEKLFF.